The 11 T cell receptor beta chains reported below all come from one sample, sequenced in a study of regulatory T cells in long-lasting Graves disease. With iRepertoire HTBI primers and Arm-PCR of CDR3 regions, TCR beta libraries were built. TCRdb processed the multiplex PCR reads anew with MiXCR; each CDR3 protein has one entry. The sample holds fewer than 650,000 distinct CDR3 sequences; about 16% are singletons and the top ten take around 13%. Time point given: newly diagnosed GD, antithyroid drugs for less than 3 months. There was RNA extracted from PBMCs, and the TCR library was made from it. The sample also formed part of further work on T cells in Graves' hyperthyroidism and ophthalmopathy.

Material: peripheral blood mononuclear cells (PBMCs), obtained at new diagnosis, from a patient treated with antithyroid drugs. The source of these receptors is a man aged 18 to 30 with Graves disease.

This chain connects TRBV6-1 to TRBJ1-5, with a weak D call TRBD1 (6 bases). V lost 6 bases and J 6 bases, leaving 15 bases between the germline ends. The CDR3 is 14 amino acids. Germline CDR1 is MNHNS and CDR2 is SASEGT. For the CDR3, the DNA is TGTGCCAGCAGCCCCGCGGGGGCGACTCAGCCCCAGCATTTT. It codes for CASSPAGATQPQHF.

This clonotype was recorded many times. This sequence joins TRBV2 and TRBJ2-7, with 7 bases fitting TRBD2. The CDR3 has 12 amino acids. V lost 8 bases, J lost 6 bases, and 7 bases stayed unmatched. CDR1 and CDR2 (germline): SNHLY, FYNNEI. The CDR3 DNA follows: TGTGCCAGCGAGGGGCGGGAGCGCGAGCAGTACTTC. Amino acid sequence: CASEGREREQYF.

This clonotype was seen repeatedly, ten times or more. This rearrangement joins TRBV2 to TRBJ1-2; D perhaps matches TRBD1 (6 bases). CDR3 length equals 13 residues. Trimming removed 6 bases from V and 2 bases from J, with 10 bases in between. Germline V CDR1 and CDR2: SNHLY, FYNNEI. CDR3 in DNA: TGTGCCAGCAGCAATACAGGGAACTATGGCTACACCTTC. Its protein product is CASSNTGNYGYTF.

In regard to this clonotype: Given a much more abundant clone one base away, this may be a read error. The chain employs TRBV30 and TRBJ2-7; 8 positions agree with TRBD2. Germline-derived CDR1 and CDR2 are GTSNPN and SVGIG (reference sequence). This CDR3 region has 13 residues. Trimming cost V 2 bases and J 3 bases; bases outside gene matches: 3. Here the CDR3 DNA reads TGTGCCTGGAGTAGACTAGCGCTCTACGAGCAGTACTTC. This codes for CAWSRLALYEQYF. The full variable domain, its missing parts supplied by reference TRBV30 and TRBJ2-7, is SQTIHQWPATLVQPVGSPLSLECTVEGTSNPNLYWYRQAAGRGLQLLFYSVGIGQISSEVPQNLSASRPQDRQFILSSKKLLLSDSGFYLCAWSRLALYEQYFGPGTRLTVT.

For this clonotype: This may be a read error: a much more frequent sequence differs by one nucleotide. The genes are TRBV6-2 or TRBV6-3 and TRBJ1-1, with D possibly being TRBD1 (5 bases). The CDR3 is 16 amino acids. Germline lookup yields CDR1 MNHEY and CDR2 SVGEGT. V lost 5 bases to trimming and J lost 2 bases, with 18 bases between them. The CDR3 DNA reads as TGTGCCAGCAGTAACAAGGACAAGGCGTCTAACACTGAAGCTTTCTTT. Amino acids: CASSNKDKASNTEAFF.

V and J are TRBV7-9 and TRBJ2-5; no definite D call. V lost 0 bases and J 1 base, leaving 9 bases between the germline ends. The CDR3 sequence is 15 residues long. Germline assignment: CDR1 SEHNR and CDR2 FQNEAQ (reference sequence). In DNA, the CDR3 is TGTGCCAGCAGCTTAGCGAAGGCAGGCCAAGAGACCCAGTACTTC. It yields the protein CASSLAKAGQETQYF. The complete variable domain, with remaining parts taken from reference TRBV7-9 and TRBJ2-5, reads DTGVSQNPRHKITKRGQNVTFRCDPISEHNRLYWYRQTLGQGPEFLTYFQNEAQLEKSRLLSDRFSAERPKGSFSTLEIQRTEQGDSAMYLCASSLAKAGQETQYFGPGTRLLVL.

J is TRBJ1-1 and V is TRBV4-2; weak D call: TRBD1 (5 bases). The CDR3 length is 16 residues. The germline V and J ends were trimmed by 2 bases and 4 bases, with 17 bases remaining between them. Per the germline V gene, CDR1 is LGHNA and CDR2 is YNFKEQ. The CDR3 region is CASSQRFGGSSTEAFF. Here the CDR3 DNA reads TGTGCCAGCAGCCAAAGGTTCGGGGGGAGTAGCACTGAAGCTTTCTTT.

The chain has TRBV19 and TRBJ2-3; 9 bases align to TRBD1. CDR1 is LNHDA, CDR2 SQIVND, per germline (reference sequence). V gave up 6 bases and J gave up 4 bases; unmatched junction bases: 8. The CDR3 runs to 15 residues. CDR3 coding DNA: TGTGCCAGTAGCGCCGGGACAGGGTACCCAGATACGCAGTATTTT. This gives the protein CASSAGTGYPDTQYF.

J is TRBJ2-2 and V is TRBV10-3; TRBD1 matches at 9 bases. Germline-derived CDR1 and CDR2 are ENHRY and SYGVKD. This CDR3 comprises 14 residues. The V gene end was trimmed by 6 bases and the J gene end by 6 bases; junction bases not matched to a gene: 5. The CDR3 DNA reads as TGTGCCATCAGAGTACAGGGGGCGGCCGGGGAGCTGTTTTTT. The encoded protein is CAIRVQGAAGELFF.

This clonotype has a handful of counts. The chain recombines TRBV5-6 with TRBJ2-7; possibly TRBD1 for D (6 bases). The CDR3 extends over 14 amino acids. Per germline, CDR1 SGHDT and CDR2 YYEEEE. Trimming removed 3 bases at V and 4 bases at J, with 14 bases between. The CDR3 sequence is CASSSGTQLYEQYF. The CDR3 DNA reads TGTGCCAGCAGCTCCGGGACACAGCTTTACGAGCAGTACTTC.

V gene TRBV2 combines with J gene TRBJ2-2; D tentatively reads TRBD1 or TRBD2 (5 bases each). V lost 7 bases to trimming and J lost 6 bases, with 15 bases between them. CDR3 length: 14 residues. The germline gives CDR1 SNHLY, CDR2 FYNNEI. CDR3 coding DNA: TGTGCCAGCACTCGGGGTGGGACGGCCGGGGAGCTGTTTTTT. Its translation: CASTRGGTAGELFF.